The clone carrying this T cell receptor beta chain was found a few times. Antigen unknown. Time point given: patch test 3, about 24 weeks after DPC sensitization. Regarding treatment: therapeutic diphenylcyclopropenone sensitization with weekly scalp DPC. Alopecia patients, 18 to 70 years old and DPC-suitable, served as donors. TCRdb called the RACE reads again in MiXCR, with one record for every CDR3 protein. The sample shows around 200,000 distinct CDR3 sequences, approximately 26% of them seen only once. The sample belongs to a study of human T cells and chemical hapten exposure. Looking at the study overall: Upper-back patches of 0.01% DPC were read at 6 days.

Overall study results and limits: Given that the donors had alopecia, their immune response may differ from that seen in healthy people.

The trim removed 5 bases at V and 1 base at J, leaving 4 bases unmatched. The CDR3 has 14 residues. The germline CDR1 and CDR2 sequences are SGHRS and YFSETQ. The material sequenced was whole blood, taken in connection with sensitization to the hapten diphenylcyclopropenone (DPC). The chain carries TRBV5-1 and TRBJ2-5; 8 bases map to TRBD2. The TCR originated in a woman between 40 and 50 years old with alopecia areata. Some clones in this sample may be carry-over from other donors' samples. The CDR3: CASSFSGTQETQYF. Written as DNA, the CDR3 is TGCGCCAGCAGTTTTAGCGGGACCCAAGAGACCCAGTACTTC.